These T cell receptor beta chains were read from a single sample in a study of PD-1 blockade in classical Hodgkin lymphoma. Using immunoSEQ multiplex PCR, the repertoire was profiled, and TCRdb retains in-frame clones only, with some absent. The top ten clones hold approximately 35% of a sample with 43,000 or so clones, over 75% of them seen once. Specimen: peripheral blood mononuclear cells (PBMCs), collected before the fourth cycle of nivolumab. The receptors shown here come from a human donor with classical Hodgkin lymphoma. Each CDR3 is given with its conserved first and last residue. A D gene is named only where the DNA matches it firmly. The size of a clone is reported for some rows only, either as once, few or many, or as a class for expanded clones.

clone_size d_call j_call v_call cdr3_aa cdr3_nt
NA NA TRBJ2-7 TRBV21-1 CASSKVHGTTHDYEQYF TGTGCCAGCAGCAAAGTACACGGGACTACTCACGACTACGAGCAGTACTTC
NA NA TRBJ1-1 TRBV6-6 CASSNPGTEAFF TGTGCCAGCTCCAACCCAGGCACTGAAGCTTTCTTT
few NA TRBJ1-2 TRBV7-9 CASSSPRAGTNYGYTF TGTGCCAGCAGCTCGCCTCGGGCAGGTACTAACTATGGCTACACCTTC
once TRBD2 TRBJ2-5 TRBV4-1 CASSRYGTSGGDQETQYF TGCGCCAGCAGCCGGTATGGGACTAGCGGGGGGGATCAAGAGACCCAGTACTTC
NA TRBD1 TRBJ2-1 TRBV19 CASSIGQGSEQFF TGTGCCAGTAGTATAGGACAGGGATCTGAGCAGTTCTTC
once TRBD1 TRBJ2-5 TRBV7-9 CASSLGLGTGEETQYF TGTGCCAGCAGCTTAGGACTAGGGACAGGGGAAGAGACCCAGTACTTC
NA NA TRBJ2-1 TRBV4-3 CASSSTGFNEQFF TGCGCCAGCAGCAGTACGGGGTTCAATGAGCAGTTCTTC
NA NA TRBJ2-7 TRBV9 CASSVDSGGSAQYF TGTGCCAGCAGCGTAGATTCAGGGGGGTCAGCGCAGTACTTC
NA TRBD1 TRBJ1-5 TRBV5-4 CASSSGQGQNQPQHF TGTGCCAGCAGCTCCGGACAGGGACAAAATCAGCCCCAGCATTTT
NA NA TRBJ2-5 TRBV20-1 CSAPLQLTQYF TGCAGTGCTCCTCTCCAATTGACCCAGTACTTC
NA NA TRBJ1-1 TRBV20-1 CSASSPTEAFF TGCAGTGCTAGCAGTCCCACTGAAGCTTTCTTT
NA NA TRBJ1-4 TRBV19 CASSIRGVTNEKLFF TGTGCCAGTAGTATAAGGGGGGTAACTAATGAAAAACTGTTTTTT
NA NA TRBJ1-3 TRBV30 CAWMVVGNTIYF TGTGCCTGGATGGTGGTTGGAAACACCATATATTTT
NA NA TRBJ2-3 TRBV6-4 CASSSSGTGATQYF TGTGCCAGCAGTTCCTCGGGGACTGGCGCTACGCAGTATTTT
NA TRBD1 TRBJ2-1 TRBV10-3 CAISQRDRENEQFF TGTGCCATCAGTCAAAGGGACAGGGAGAATGAGCAGTTCTTC
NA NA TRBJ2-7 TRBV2 CASESWQSYEQYF TGTGCCAGTGAAAGTTGGCAGTCCTACGAGCAGTACTTC
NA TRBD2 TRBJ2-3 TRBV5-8 CASSLEGTSGAGADTQYF TGTGCCAGCAGCTTGGAAGGGACTAGCGGGGCGGGGGCAGATACGCAGTATTTT
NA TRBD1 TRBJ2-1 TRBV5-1 CASSLVGGSSYNEQFF TGCGCCAGCAGCTTGGTAGGGGGCAGCTCCTACAATGAGCAGTTCTTC
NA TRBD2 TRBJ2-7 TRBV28 CASSFTLAGLSYEQYF TGTGCCAGCAGTTTCACGCTAGCGGGATTATCCTACGAGCAGTACTTC
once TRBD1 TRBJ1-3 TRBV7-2 CASSLDRRSGNTIYF TGTGCCAGCAGCTTGGACAGGCGATCCGGAAACACCATATATTTT
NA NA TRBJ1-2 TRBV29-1 CSVDFLMRGYTF TGCAGCGTTGATTTCCTAATGCGTGGCTACACCTTC
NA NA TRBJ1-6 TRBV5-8 CASSLAGVRDASPLHF TGTGCCAGCAGCTTGGCCGGAGTTCGGGACGCTTCACCCCTCCACTTT
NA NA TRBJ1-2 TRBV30 CAWSQGPGGYTF TGTGCCTGGAGTCAGGGACCCGGCGGCTACACCTTC
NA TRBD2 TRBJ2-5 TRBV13 CASSSGTSGGETQYF TGTGCCAGCAGCTCCGGGACTAGCGGGGGGGAGACCCAGTACTTC
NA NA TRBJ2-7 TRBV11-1 CASSLNGQSYEQYF TGTGCCAGCAGCTTGAATGGACAGAGCTACGAGCAGTACTTC
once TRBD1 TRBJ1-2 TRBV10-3 CAISYTGTGTNYGYTF TGTGCCATCAGTTATACCGGGACAGGGACTAACTATGGCTACACCTTC
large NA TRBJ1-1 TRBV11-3 CASSLERGRTEAFF TGTGCCAGCAGCTTAGAACGGGGGAGGACTGAAGCTTTCTTT
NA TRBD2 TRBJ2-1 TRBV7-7 CASSLAGVSSYNEQFF TGTGCCAGCAGTCTAGCGGGGGTTAGCTCCTACAATGAGCAGTTCTTC
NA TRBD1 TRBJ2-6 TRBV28 CASSLGQGVSGANVLTF TGTGCCAGCAGCCTCGGACAGGGTGTTTCTGGGGCCAACGTCCTGACTTTC
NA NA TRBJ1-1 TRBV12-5 CASGLSLQGGTEAFF TGTGCTAGTGGTTTGAGTCTCCAGGGTGGAACTGAAGCTTTCTTT
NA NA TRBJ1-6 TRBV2 CASSAEGGNSPLHF TGTGCCAGCAGTGCCGAGGGAGGCAATTCACCCCTCCACTTT
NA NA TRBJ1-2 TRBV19 CASSNPEGAGSGYTF TGTGCCAGTAGCAACCCCGAAGGGGCAGGGAGCGGCTACACCTTC
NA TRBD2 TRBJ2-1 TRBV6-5 CASSYPSGGYNEQFF TGTGCCAGCAGTTACCCTAGCGGGGGCTACAATGAGCAGTTCTTC
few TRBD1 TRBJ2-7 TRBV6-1 CASISGTVYEQYF TGTGCCAGCATTTCCGGGACAGTCTACGAGCAGTACTTC
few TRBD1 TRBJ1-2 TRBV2 CASSLQLQGGYGYTF TGTGCCAGCAGTCTACAACTCCAGGGGGGCTATGGCTACACCTTC
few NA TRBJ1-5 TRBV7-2 CASSLRLDRWSNQPQHF TGTGCCAGCAGCTTACGCCTGGACAGATGGAGCAATCAGCCCCAGCATTTT
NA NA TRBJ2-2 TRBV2 CASSEARQGELFF TGTGCCAGCAGTGAAGCTCGGCAGGGTGAGCTGTTTTTT
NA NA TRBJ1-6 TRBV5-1 CASSLDRNSPLHF TGCGCCAGCAGCTTGGACAGAAATTCACCCCTCCACTTT
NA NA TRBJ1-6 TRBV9 CASSADGDNSPLHF TGTGCCAGCAGCGCCGACGGAGATAATTCACCCCTCCACTTT
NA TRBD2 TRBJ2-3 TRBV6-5 CATTLAGGPGTQYF TGTGCCACTACCCTAGCGGGGGGGCCTGGTACGCAGTATTTT
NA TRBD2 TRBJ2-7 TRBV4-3 CASSQDKTSDEQYF TGCGCCAGCAGCCAAGATAAGACTAGCGACGAGCAGTACTTC
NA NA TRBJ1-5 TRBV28 CASRGDRQPQHF TGTGCCTCTCGGGGGGATCGTCAGCCCCAGCATTTT
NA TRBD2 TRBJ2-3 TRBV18 CASSPPIGIAGGGDTQYF TGTGCCAGCTCACCACCGATAGGAATAGCGGGGGGCGGAGATACGCAGTATTTT
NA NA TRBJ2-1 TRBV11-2 CASSSLRGLHNEQFF TGTGCCAGCAGCTCCCTTAGGGGCTTACACAATGAGCAGTTCTTC
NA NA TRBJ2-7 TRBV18 CASSLSSYEQYF TGTGCCAGCTCATTGAGCTCCTACGAGCAGTACTTC
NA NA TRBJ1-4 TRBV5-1 CASSNPGSTGEKLFF TGCGCCAGCAGCAACCCAGGCTCCACTGGTGAAAAACTGTTTTTT
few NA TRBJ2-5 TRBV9 CASSVFPDTWETQYF TGTGCCAGCAGCGTATTCCCGGACACCTGGGAGACCCAGTACTTC
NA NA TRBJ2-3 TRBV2 CASSEGADTQYF TGTGCCAGCAGTGAAGGGGCAGATACGCAGTATTTT
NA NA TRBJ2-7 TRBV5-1 CASTPEGSYEQYF TGCGCCAGCACCCCGGAGGGTAGCTACGAGCAGTACTTC
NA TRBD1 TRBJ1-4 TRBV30 CAWSGQGAEKLFF TGTGCCTGGAGTGGACAGGGGGCTGAAAAACTGTTTTTT
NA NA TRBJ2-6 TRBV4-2 CASSQDPDTGANVLTF TGTGCCAGCAGCCAAGATCCCGATACTGGGGCCAACGTCCTGACTTTC
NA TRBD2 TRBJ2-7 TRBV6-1 CASSRLAGLYEQYF TGTGCCAGCAGTCGACTAGCGGGGCTTTACGAGCAGTACTTC
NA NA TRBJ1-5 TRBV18 CASRPGGGLAQHF TGTGCCAGCCGACCGGGGGGGGGCTTGGCCCAGCATTTT
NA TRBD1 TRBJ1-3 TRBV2 CASSEWTGAFSGNTIYF TGTGCCAGCAGTGAATGGACAGGGGCTTTCTCTGGAAACACCATATATTTT
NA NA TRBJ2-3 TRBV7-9 CASSGTLSTDTQYF TGTGCCAGCAGCGGGACACTCAGCACAGATACGCAGTATTTT
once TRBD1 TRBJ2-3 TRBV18 CASSPRQGAGTDTQYF TGTGCCAGCTCACCGAGACAGGGGGCGGGCACAGATACGCAGTATTTT
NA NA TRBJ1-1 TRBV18 CASSPPEGTRGAFF TGTGCCAGCTCACCGCCGGAGGGGACAAGGGGAGCTTTCTTT
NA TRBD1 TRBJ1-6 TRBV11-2 CASSPTGESPLHF TGTGCCAGCAGCCCCACAGGGGAATCACCCCTCCACTTT
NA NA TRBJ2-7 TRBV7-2 CASSQTSTGWVLKQYF TGTGCCAGCAGCCAAACATCCACCGGATGGGTCTTGAAGCAGTACTTC
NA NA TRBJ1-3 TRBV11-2 CASSPWDSGNTIYF TGTGCCAGCAGCCCTTGGGACTCTGGAAACACCATATATTTT